One and the same sample provided the 25 T cell receptor beta chains below, sequenced in a study of T cells after yellow fever vaccination. TCRdb re-called the 5' RACE reads with MiXCR, one entry per CDR3 protein. In the table there are hundreds of thousands of distinct CDR3 sequences, roughly 20% of which are singletons. This material consisted of PBMCs, taken before the yellow fever booster vaccination. These receptors were taken from a man aged 18 to 30 who received the YFV17D yellow fever vaccine.

This sequence joins TRBV9 and TRBJ2-3, with no clear D. The CDR3 loop spans 15 amino acids. Trimming took off 3 bases at V and 7 bases at J, with 18 bases between the two ends. Germline assignment: CDR1 SGDLS and CDR2 YYNGEE. CDR3: CASSAFFTSFHTQYF. The CDR3 DNA reads TGTGCCAGCAGCGCCTTTTTCACGAGCTTTCATACGCAGTATTTT.

This clonotype has just a few counts. V usage is TRBV10-3 and J usage is TRBJ2-5, with TRBD1 matching over 7 bases. Trimming removed 8 bases from V and 1 base from J; junction bases left unmatched: 4. The CDR3 totals 13 residues. Germline V CDR1 and CDR2: ENHRY, SYGVKD. The CDR3 protein is CAIGGQLQETQYF. The CDR3, as DNA: TGTGCCATCGGGGGACAGCTCCAAGAGACCCAGTACTTC.

The J gene is TRBJ1-2, the V gene TRBV20-1; D is ambiguous. This CDR3 has 11 amino acids. Germline loops: CDR1 DFQATT, CDR2 SNEGSKA (reference sequence). The V end lost 2 bases, the J end lost 2 bases, and 3 bases lay between the germline ends. This CDR3 reads CSARLNYGYTF. The CDR3 bases are TGCAGTGCTAGACTAAACTATGGCTACACCTTC.

The V gene is TRBV15, the J gene TRBJ1-4; a possible D gene is TRBD1 (5 bases). V dropped 7 bases and J dropped 6 bases, with 18 bases sitting between them. Germline values: CDR1 LNHNV, CDR2 YYDKDF (reference sequence). The CDR3 has 15 amino acids. The CDR3 DNA sequence: TGTGCCACCACCTCGAGCCCGGGGGACTATGAAAAACTGTTTTTT. It encodes CATTSSPGDYEKLFF. The full variable domain, completed using reference TRBV15 and TRBJ1-4, is DAMVIQNPRYQVTQFGKPVTLSCSQTLNHNVMYWYQQKSSQAPKLLFHYYDKDFNNEADTPDNFQSRRPNTSFCFLDIRSPGLGDTAMYLCATTSSPGDYEKLFFGSGTQLSVL.

This clonotype was counted only a few times. The chain recombines TRBV10-3 with TRBJ1-6; D uncertain. The CDR3 is 12 residues long. The V gene's germline CDR1 is ENHRY and CDR2 SYGVKD. Trimming took off 4 bases at V and 8 bases at J, with 6 bases between the two ends. The CDR3 is CAISGRDSPLHF. The CDR3 nucleotides read TGTGCCATCAGTGGAAGGGATTCACCCCTCCACTTT.

The rearrangement links TRBV2 to TRBJ2-5; TRBD1 matches at 11 bases. CDR1 is SNHLY and CDR2 is FYNNEI in the germline V gene. The CDR3 is 14 amino acids. V trimming: 6 bases; J trimming: 5 bases; junction bases outside the gene matches: 5. The CDR3 reads CASRRDRGTETQYF. The CDR3 nucleotides are TGTGCCAGCAGAAGGGACAGGGGGACGGAGACCCAGTACTTC.

This clonotype was detected only a few times. This sequence joins TRBV18 and TRBJ1-2; no firm D call. Germline V gene data show CDR1 as KGHSH and CDR2 as LQKENI. Trimming removed 1 base at V and 8 bases at J, with 5 bases between. This CDR3 is built from 11 residues. The CDR3 bases are TGTGCCAGCTCACCACGGGAGGGCTACACCTTC. This encodes CASSPREGYTF.

This clonotype was recorded at least ten times. The chain carries TRBV18 and TRBJ2-3; D is undetermined. Germline V lookup: CDR1 KGHSH, CDR2 LQKENI. Trimming cost V 6 bases and J 2 bases, with 27 bases left between them. The CDR3 is 19 amino acids. The CDR3 region is CASSPDQALQTEDTDTQYF. DNA of the CDR3: TGTGCCAGCTCCCCAGATCAGGCCCTTCAGACCGAAGACACAGATACGCAGTATTTT. The variable domain in full, with the rest retrieved from reference TRBV18 and TRBJ2-3, is NAGVMQNPRHLVRRRGQEARLRCSPMKGHSHVYWYRQLPEEGLKFMVYLQKENIIDESGMPKERFSAEFPKEGPSILRIQQVVRGDSAAYFCASSPDQALQTEDTDTQYFGPGTRLTVL.

The chain links TRBV4-3 to TRBJ1-2; 9 bases line up with TRBD1. Germline V CDR1 and CDR2: LGHNA, YSLEER. This CDR3 spans 14 amino acids. V trimming: 0 bases; J trimming: 8 bases; junction bases outside the gene matches: 4. The CDR3 here is CASSQETGGYGYTF. CDR3 bases: TGCGCCAGCAGCCAAGAGACAGGGGGTTACGGCTACACCTTC.

This clonotype was seen more than once but under ten times. V gene TRBV7-3 combines with J gene TRBJ2-3; D is unresolved. The CDR3 runs to 15 residues. Trimming took 4 bases from V and 2 from J, leaving 13 bases between them. Germline CDR1 and CDR2: SGHTA and FQGTGA. The CDR3 DNA reads as TGTGCCAGCAGCTCCGGAACATCAGCCACAGATACGCAGTATTTT. Its protein is CASSSGTSATDTQYF.

This chain connects TRBV7-2 to TRBJ2-2; D possibly uses TRBD1 or TRBD2 (6 bases each). With 3 bases removed from V and 5 bases from J, the gap between germline ends came to 10 bases. The CDR3 runs 14 residues. Per germline, CDR1 SGHTA and CDR2 FQGNSA. CDR3 protein: CASSFTGRTGELFF. CDR3 sequence (DNA): TGTGCCAGCAGCTTTACAGGGAGGACCGGGGAGCTGTTTTTT.

This clonotype was recorded once. This chain connects TRBV6-4 to TRBJ2-3; 8 nucleotides agree with TRBD2. Germline assignment: CDR1 MRHNA and CDR2 SNTAGT. The CDR3 contains 16 residues. V was clipped by 0 bases and J by 4 bases; unmatched bases: 6. The CDR3 bases are TGTGCCAGCAGTGACTCGTCCGGGGGGGGGGCAGATACGCAGTATTTT. This codes for CASSDSSGGGADTQYF.

The chain joins TRBV7-7 to TRBJ2-5, with D possibly TRBD2 on 6 matching bases. The germline V gene encodes CDR1 SSHAT and CDR2 FNYEAQ (reference sequence). V was cut by 1 base and J by 5 bases, with 17 bases left in between. The CDR3 is 16 amino acids. This CDR3 is CASSLGVGGDEETQYF. The CDR3 region has the DNA TGTGCCAGCAGCTTAGGGGTGGGCGGGGACGAGGAGACCCAGTACTTC.

This clonotype was detected only a few times. The V and J genes are TRBV29-1 and TRBJ1-1, with D possibly matching TRBD1 (6 bases). CDR1 is SQVTM, CDR2 ANQGSEA, per germline. Trimming stripped 3 bases from V and 11 bases from J, with 16 bases between. The CDR3 is 12 amino acids. The CDR3 bases are TGCAGCGTTGACGGGGGGCTCGTTGAGGCTTTCTTT. Its translation is CSVDGGLVEAFF.

This chain uses TRBV14 with TRBJ2-1, with a tentative D call TRBD2 (5 bases). The germline CDR1 and CDR2 sequences are SGHDN and FVKESK. Between the trimmed V and J ends, which lost 2 bases and 7 bases, there was a span of 9 bases. The CDR3 spans 13 residues. The CDR3 spells CASSQTRGNEQFF. CDR3 sequence (DNA): TGTGCCAGCAGCCAAACACGGGGAAATGAGCAGTTCTTC.

This clonotype turned up a few times. The chain has TRBV4-1 and TRBJ2-4; 9 bases align to TRBD2. The trim removed 4 bases at V and 7 bases at J, leaving 5 bases unmatched. Germline values: CDR1 MGHRA, CDR2 YSYEKL. CDR3 length equals 14 residues. Here the CDR3 reads CASSPRREGNIQYF. The CDR3 nucleotides read TGCGCCAGCAGCCCGAGGCGGGAGGGCAACATTCAGTACTTC.

The table lists this clonotype with many counts. The chain carries TRBV4-1 and TRBJ2-3; D not resolved. Per germline, CDR1 MGHRA and CDR2 YSYEKL. The V gene lost 1 base and the J gene lost 6 bases, with 5 bases spanning the gap. This CDR3 is 12 amino acids long. CDR3 coding DNA: TGCGCCAGCAGCCAAGGGGCGGATACGCAGTATTTT. Protein product: CASSQGADTQYF.

The CDR3 spells CASSELGNRGQPQHF. The DNA for the CDR3 is TGTGCCAGCAGTGAATTGGGGAACCGGGGTCAGCCCCAGCATTTT. The rearrangement joins TRBV6-1 to TRBJ1-5; no reliable D call. The V gene's germline CDR1 is MNHNS and CDR2 SASEGT. This CDR3 contains 15 residues. Deletions cut 2 bases from V and 6 bases from J, with 14 bases between.

This clonotype was counted only a few times. V gene TRBV4-3 combines with J gene TRBJ1-2, with TRBD1 identical over 7 bases. Trimming removed 1 base from V and 5 bases from J; junction bases left unmatched: 13. CDR1 and CDR2 from the germline V gene are LGHNA and YSLEER. The CDR3 extends over 17 amino acids. The CDR3 DNA reads as TGCGCCAGCAGCCAAGCCCTAACCGACAGGGCTCCTTATGGCTACACCTTC. Amino acid sequence: CASSQALTDRAPYGYTF.

The table lists this clonotype with many counts. The rearrangement uses TRBV5-1 and TRBJ1-2; no clear D gene. CDR1 SGHRS and CDR2 YFSETQ come from the germline V gene. This CDR3 region has 14 residues. Trimming removed 0 bases from V and 2 bases from J, with 8 bases in between. In DNA form, the CDR3 reads TGCGCCAGCAGCTTGGTACAGTCCAACTATGGCTACACCTTC. Translating it yields CASSLVQSNYGYTF.

The chain joins TRBV5-1 to TRBJ1-2, with D maybe TRBD1 (6 bases). V was clipped by 4 bases and J by 4 bases, with 11 bases between them. The CDR3 is 13 amino acids. Germline loops: CDR1 SGHRS, CDR2 YFSETQ. In nucleotides, the CDR3 is TGCGCCAGCAGCGCAACAGGGCCCTATGGCTACACCTTC. This codes for CASSATGPYGYTF. The full variable domain, its missing parts supplied by reference TRBV5-1 and TRBJ1-2, is KAGVTQTPRYLIKTRGQQVTLSCSPISGHRSVSWYQQTPGQGLQFLFEYFSETQRNKGNFPGRFSGRQFSNSRSEMNVSTLELGDSALYLCASSATGPYGYTFGSGTRLTVV.

This clonotype occurred a few times. V and J are TRBV9 and TRBJ2-1, with 8 positions matching TRBD1. Losses at the gene ends were 0 bases for V and 9 bases for J; bases not matched to a gene: 5. This CDR3 has 14 residues. Germline-derived CDR1 and CDR2 are SGDLS and YYNGEE. In DNA, the CDR3 is TGTGCCAGCAGCGTAGGGCAGGGGGCGCGTGAGCAGTTCTTC. It translates to CASSVGQGAREQFF.

This clonotype has ten or more counts. CDR3 sequence (DNA): TGTGCCAGCAGCGCAGCGGGATCTACAGATACGCAGTATTTT. Translated: CASSAAGSTDTQYF. The chain links TRBV9 to TRBJ2-3; 7 nucleotides align to TRBD2. CDR3 length: 14 amino acids. V lost 3 bases and J lost 3; bases outside the gene matches: 4. CDR1 SGDLS and CDR2 YYNGEE come from the germline V gene.

Ten or more counts support this clonotype. This rearrangement joins TRBV29-1 to TRBJ2-1, with TRBD2 matching 8 bases. Per the germline V gene, CDR1 is SQVTM and CDR2 is ANQGSEA. The J segment lost 8 bases and the V segment lost 3 bases, leaving 6 bases of the junction unmatched. The length of the CDR3 is 13 residues. CDR3 coding DNA: TGCAGCGTTGAGCGGGGGGCTGGGGATGAGCAGTTCTTC. It yields the protein CSVERGAGDEQFF.

This clonotype was counted between two and nine times. CDR3 region: CASSLYQGAYEQYF. In DNA, the CDR3 is TGTGCCAGCAGCTTATATCAGGGGGCCTACGAGCAGTACTTC. The genes are TRBV7-3 and TRBJ2-7; the match to TRBD1 covers 7 bases. The V and J ends lost 2 bases and 2 bases, in that order; junction bases with no gene match: 3. There are 14 residues in the CDR3. Germline values: CDR1 SGHTA, CDR2 FQGTGA. The full variable domain, completed using reference TRBV7-3 and TRBJ2-7, is GAGVSQTPSNKVTEKGKYVELRCDPISGHTALYWYRQSLGQGPEFLIYFQGTGAADDSGLPNDRFFAVRPEGSVSTLKIQRTERGDSAVYLCASSLYQGAYEQYFGPGTRLTVT.